This TCR beta chain was captured by sequencing in a study of blood T cell repertoires in COVID-19. As for the study in general: Sites in the United States, Italy and Spain provided acute and convalescent COVID-19 samples. The analysed material was cDNA or gDNA that came from T cells, B-cell-depleted T cells, or PBMCs.

This clone appeared a few times. The CDR3 loop spans 14 amino acids. Trimming took 4 bases from V and 9 from J, leaving 19 bases between them. In germline, CDR1 is MDHEN, CDR2 SYDVKM. As handled by the study authors: Reference gene primer amplification in the assay estimated nucleated cell counts. Profiling relied on immunoSEQ multiplex PCR, and the TCRdb table lists in-frame clones only, not all of them. The V and J calls and clone size come from that table; D and trimming were worked out from the DNA. The sample has approximately 150,000 clones; 87% are singletons. This chain connects TRBV28 to TRBJ2-7; no clear D. What was sequenced was peripheral blood. This clonotype was sampled from a man older than 75 with acute or convalescent COVID-19. The CDR3 sequence: CASSYGRASRLQYF. CDR3 coding DNA: TGTGCCAGCAGTTATGGTCGCGCGTCGAGACTGCAGTACTTC. Variable domain in full (rest from reference TRBV28 and TRBJ2-7): DVKVTQSSRYLVKRTGEKVFLECVQDMDHENMFWYRQDPGLGLRLIYFSYDVKMKEKGDIPEGYSVSREKKERFSLILESASTNQTSMYLCASSYGRASRLQYFGPGTRLTVT.